Below, 27 T cell receptor beta chains from the same sample are listed, as sequenced in a study of T cells in localized non-small cell lung cancer. The table came from immunoSEQ multiplex PCR; TCRdb's copy has only in-frame clones and leaves some out. The table lists about 27,000 clones, approximately 78% of them singletons, with approximately 4% in the top ten. This sample comprised peripheral blood, obtained before any cancer treatment. The source of these receptors is a woman aged 40-75 years with stage I lung adenocarcinoma.

This chain joins TRBV20-1 and TRBJ2-1; 7 bases agree with TRBD1. V lost 6 bases and J lost 4; bases outside the gene matches: 0. Germline CDR1 is DFQATT and CDR2 is SNEGSKA (reference sequence). This CDR3 spans 11 amino acids. CDR3 amino acids: CSAGQYNEQFF. The CDR3 nucleotides are TGCAGTGCGGGACAGTACAATGAGCAGTTCTTC.

The chain has TRBV19 and TRBJ1-1, with 8 positions matching TRBD1. The germline gives CDR1 LNHDA, CDR2 SQIVND (reference sequence). The junction had 9 bases not matched to a gene; V was cut back by 10 bases and J by 5 bases. The CDR3 totals 13 residues. The CDR3 DNA reads as TGTGCCATCCAAGGACAGGGCAGGACTGAAGCTTTCTTT. It codes for CAIQGQGRTEAFF.

This clone was seen only once. The chain combines TRBV7-2 with TRBJ1-2, with a weak D call TRBD1 (5 bases). The CDR3 totals 14 residues. Between the trimmed V and J ends, which lost 5 bases and 6 bases, there was a span of 16 bases. Looked up from germline, CDR1 is SGHTA and CDR2 is FQGNSA. This CDR3 reads CASSPMVSGHGYTF. Here the CDR3 DNA reads TGTGCCAGCAGCCCGATGGTATCGGGGCATGGCTACACCTTC.

In regard to this clone: Compared with germline, one end of the junction differs, possibly owing to a read error. The chain couples TRBV11-3 to TRBJ2-7, with 7 bases lining up with TRBD1. The CDR3 has 12 residues. Germline assignment: CDR1 SGHNT and CDR2 YENEEA. The CDR3, as DNA: TGTGCCAGCAGCCTAGACAGGGACGAGCAGTACTTC. It encodes CASSLDRDEQYF.

This clone was seen a single time. This chain's CDR3 is CASSEKYTGTGGNTIYF. The CDR3 region has the DNA TGTGCCAGCAGTGAAAAGTACACCGGGACTGGAGGAAACACCATATATTTT. The rearrangement joins TRBV6-1 to TRBJ1-3; a possible D gene is TRBD1 (5 bases). CDR1 and CDR2 (germline): MNHNS, SASEGT. The CDR3 length is 17 residues. Between the trimmed V and J ends, which lost 2 bases and 4 bases, there was a span of 18 bases.

The count of this clone is one. The V gene is TRBV27, the J gene TRBJ1-1; no clear D gene. The CDR3 loop spans 13 amino acids. Germline lookup yields CDR1 MNHEY and CDR2 SMNVEV (reference sequence). Between the trimmed V and J ends, which lost 4 bases and 0 bases, there was a span of 6 bases. CDR3 residues: CASSWSLNTEAFF. In DNA form, the CDR3 reads TGTGCCAGCAGTTGGAGTTTGAACACTGAAGCTTTCTTT.

The chain couples TRBV18 to TRBJ2-7; unclear D gene. V was trimmed by 4 bases and J by 0 bases, leaving 10 bases between them. This CDR3 is built from 14 residues. Germline assignment: CDR1 KGHSH and CDR2 LQKENI. The DNA of the CDR3 is TGTGCCAGCTCACTACTGACGGACTCCTACGAGCAGTACTTC. This sequence encodes CASSLLTDSYEQYF.

The V call is TRBV27, the J call TRBJ2-3; the D is unclear. Germline lookup yields CDR1 MNHEY and CDR2 SMNVEV (reference sequence). V was clipped by 0 bases and J by 5 bases, with 6 bases between them. The CDR3 totals 13 residues. The DNA for the CDR3 is TGTGCCAGCAGTTTATCAGGGCGAGATACGCAGTATTTT. Encoded protein: CASSLSGRDTQYF.

The chain links TRBV6-5 to TRBJ1-1; 10 positions agree with TRBD1. V lost 2 bases to trimming and J lost 4 bases; unmatched junction nucleotides: 7. There are 16 residues in the CDR3. CDR1 and CDR2 (germline): MNHEY, SVGAGI. CDR3 region: CASSYTPGTGATEAFF. DNA of the CDR3: TGTGCCAGCAGTTACACACCCGGGACAGGGGCCACTGAAGCTTTCTTT.

The sample holds one count of this clone. This sequence joins TRBV29-1 and TRBJ2-5; the D gene could be TRBD1 or TRBD2 (5 bases each). The germline V and J ends were trimmed by 4 bases and 7 bases, with 10 bases remaining between them. There are 11 residues in the CDR3. Germline V gene data show CDR1 as SQVTM and CDR2 as ANQGSEA. CDR3 region: CSVARGATQYF. The CDR3 DNA follows: TGCAGCGTTGCAAGGGGAGCGACCCAGTACTTC. The whole variable domain, filled in from reference TRBV29-1 and TRBJ2-5, reads SAVISQKPSRDICQRGTSLTIQCQVDSQVTMMFWYRQQPGQSLTLIATANQGSEATYESGFVIDKFPISRPNLTFSTLTVSNMSPEDSSIYLCSVARGATQYFGPGTRLLVL.

This chain uses TRBV10-3 with TRBJ2-3; D may match TRBD1 or TRBD2 (5 bases each). The CDR3 consists of 14 residues. The V end lost 6 bases, the J end lost 1 base, and 11 bases lay between the germline ends. Germline CDR1 is ENHRY and CDR2 is SYGVKD. The CDR3 nucleotides are TGTGCCATCAGGGGGGACCTTGGCACAGATACGCAGTATTTT. Encoded protein: CAIRGDLGTDTQYF.

V usage is TRBV5-1 and J usage is TRBJ2-5; D unclear. CDR1 is SGHRS, CDR2 YFSETQ, per germline. The V gene lost 0 bases and the J gene lost 1 base, with 10 bases spanning the gap. The CDR3 consists of 15 residues. The CDR3: CASSLGLDGQETQYF. Here the CDR3 DNA reads TGCGCCAGCAGCTTGGGTCTTGACGGCCAAGAGACCCAGTACTTC.

The chain combines TRBV15 with TRBJ1-5, with TRBD1 matching 7 bases. The CDR3 has 18 amino acids. Per germline, CDR1 LNHNV and CDR2 YYDKDF (reference sequence). V dropped 6 bases and J dropped 0; count of bases not matched to a gene: 14. The DNA for the CDR3 is TGTGCCACCAGAAGCCGTACTACAGGGGCCGATAGCAATCAGCCCCAGCATTTT. It specifies CATRSRTTGADSNQPQHF.

CDR3 amino acids: CASSLDNNYGYTF. CDR3 nucleotide sequence: TGTGCCAGCAGCTTAGACAATAACTATGGCTACACCTTC. V is TRBV11-3 and J is TRBJ1-2; D is undetermined. The V gene lost 0 bases and the J gene lost 1 base, with 3 bases spanning the gap. CDR1 SGHNT and CDR2 YENEEA come from the germline V gene. The CDR3 spans 13 residues.

V is TRBV29-1 and J is TRBJ2-3; TRBD1 agrees at 9 bases. This CDR3 comprises 16 residues. CDR1 SQVTM and CDR2 ANQGSEA come from the germline V gene. The ends lost 7 bases at V and 1 base at J; junction bases unmatched: 12. The CDR3 coding sequence is TGCAGCGCCCGGGACAGGGACGAAAAGGGCACAGATACGCAGTATTTT. It specifies CSARDRDEKGTDTQYF.

This clone was seen just once. The chain is built from TRBV29-1 and TRBJ2-3; 9 bases align to TRBD1. The CDR3 has 13 residues. Germline V gives CDR1 SQVTM, CDR2 ANQGSEA. The V gene end was trimmed by 8 bases and the J gene end by 3 bases; junction bases not matched to a gene: 6. The CDR3 protein is CSSTTGGTDTQYF. The CDR3 nucleotides are TGCAGCTCAACGACAGGGGGGACAGATACGCAGTATTTT.

A remark on this clone: Mismatch with germline at one junction end may stem from a read error. The chain has TRBV4-3 and TRBJ2-7; no firm D call. CDR1 and CDR2 (germline): LGHNA, YSLEER. This CDR3 contains 14 residues. The CDR3 region is CASSQSPLGYEQYF. CDR3 nucleotide sequence: TGCGCCAGCAGCCAAAGTCCGCTGGGGTACGAGCAGTACTTT.

The table lists this clone with a few counts. This rearrangement joins TRBV5-1 to TRBJ1-4; TRBD1 aligns across 7 bases. Per germline, CDR1 SGHRS and CDR2 YFSETQ. This CDR3 contains 14 residues. Trimming removed 3 bases from V and 6 bases from J; junction bases left unmatched: 5. Here the CDR3 reads CASSSTGTDEKLFF. The CDR3 region has the DNA TGCGCCAGCAGCTCAACAGGGACAGATGAAAAACTGTTTTTT.

This chain joins TRBV19 and TRBJ1-2; 7 bases match TRBD1. Germline V lookup: CDR1 LNHDA, CDR2 SQIVND (reference sequence). The CDR3 runs 16 residues. J was trimmed by 5 bases and V by 6 bases; bases with no gene match: 15. The CDR3 spells CASRRSRTGAPYGYTF. CDR3 DNA sequence: TGTGCCAGTAGAAGGAGTAGAACAGGGGCCCCATATGGCTACACCTTC.

The J gene is TRBJ1-1, the V gene TRBV12-5; D unclear. The germline V gene encodes CDR1 LGHNT and CDR2 FRNRAP. V was pared by 10 bases and J by 5 bases, with 14 bases between. The CDR3 is 12 residues long. Here the CDR3 reads CATSSSFTEAFF. The DNA of the CDR3 is TGTGCTACGTCATCCTCCTTTACTGAAGCTTTCTTT.

DNA of the CDR3: TGTGCCAGCACCCCGAAGGGGGCTAACTATGGCTACACCTTC. Encoded protein: CASTPKGANYGYTF. V and J are TRBV6-1 and TRBJ1-2; a weak D match, TRBD1 (6 bases). Per the germline V gene, CDR1 is MNHNS and CDR2 is SASEGT. The length of the CDR3 is 14 residues. V was cut by 7 bases and J by 0 bases, with 12 bases left in between.

The chain has TRBV5-5 and TRBJ2-5; tentative D call: TRBD1 (5 bases). This CDR3 region has 14 residues. Trimming left V 6 bases short and J 2 bases short, with 14 bases between. Looked up from germline, CDR1 is SGHKS and CDR2 is YYEKEE (reference sequence). The CDR3 spells CASNNEGVQETQYF. The CDR3 DNA reads as TGTGCCAGCAACAACGAAGGGGTACAAGAGACCCAGTACTTC.

This clone was seen a handful of times. The chain carries TRBV16 and TRBJ1-1; 8 bases fit TRBD1. The J segment lost 10 bases and the V segment lost 2 bases, leaving 9 bases of the junction unmatched. This CDR3 region has 14 residues. Germline CDR1 is KGHSY and CDR2 is FQNENV. The CDR3 spells CASSQGQGAIGAFF. The CDR3 DNA sequence: TGTGCCAGCAGCCAAGGACAGGGCGCGATTGGAGCTTTCTTT.

This chain joins TRBV27 and TRBJ1-2; maybe TRBD1 (5 bases). Deletions cut 6 bases from V and 4 bases from J, with 12 bases between. Germline V lookup: CDR1 MNHEY, CDR2 SMNVEV (reference sequence). The CDR3 totals 13 residues. In nucleotides, the CDR3 is TGTGCCAGCAGATCCAGGGTTTCCTATGGCTACACCTTC. Amino acid sequence: CASRSRVSYGYTF.

The chain couples TRBV9 to TRBJ1-4, with 11 positions matching TRBD1. The junction had 18 bases not matched to a gene; V was cut back by 4 bases and J by 7 bases. CDR1 and CDR2 from the germline V gene are SGDLS and YYNGEE. CDR3 length equals 19 residues. The CDR3 region has the DNA TGTGCCAGCAGCACCCGGGCGGGGACAGGGGGTTCTTTTGGTGAAAAACTGTTTTTT. It translates to CASSTRAGTGGSFGEKLFF.

The J gene is TRBJ2-7, the V gene TRBV6-5, with D perhaps TRBD1 (5 bases). The germline gives CDR1 MNHEY, CDR2 SVGAGI. The length of the CDR3 is 15 residues. Between the trimmed V and J ends, which lost 2 bases and 2 bases, there was a span of 13 bases. The CDR3 DNA is TGTGCCAGCAGTTACGCACCTCAGGGAACCTACGAGCAGTACTTC. Translated, it gives CASSYAPQGTYEQYF.

This sequence joins TRBV7-9 and TRBJ1-3, with no clear D. CDR1 is SEHNR and CDR2 is FQNEAQ in the germline V gene (reference sequence). The CDR3 contains 13 residues. Trimming stripped 5 bases from V and 4 bases from J, with 9 bases between. The CDR3 region is CASSPSIGNTIYF. Here the CDR3 DNA reads TGTGCCAGCAGCCCATCGATCGGAAACACCATATATTTT.